The 2 T cell receptor beta chains presented below share a single source sample, sequenced in a study of brain T cells in children with intractable seizures. Described time point: blood from clinic visit 5 months post-surgery; TSC patient then seizure free. Assay: immunoSEQ multiplex PCR; the TCRdb copy retains only in-frame clones and omits some. Among around 340,000 clones listed, over 90% were seen once. The specimen was peripheral blood, collected roughly 5 months after surgery. The receptors shown here come from a boy under two years old with tuberous sclerosis and intractable seizures.

This chain connects TRBV6-6 to TRBJ1-3, with a weak D call TRBD1 (5 bases). Deletions cut 0 bases from V and 6 bases from J, with 9 bases between. Germline V CDR1 and CDR2: MNHNY, SVGAGI (reference sequence). There are 14 residues in the CDR3. In DNA, the CDR3 is TGTGCCAGCAGTTACTCGACCAGGGAAAACACCATATATTTT. The encoded protein is CASSYSTRENTIYF.

The chain carries TRBV6-8 and TRBJ1-3, with D possibly TRBD1 on 5 matching bases. The CDR3 is 12 amino acids. The germline V gene encodes CDR1 MNHGY and CDR2 SAAAGT. The V end lost 11 bases, the J end lost 3 bases, and 11 bases lay between the germline ends. As DNA, the CDR3 is TGTGCCCAGGGACGGTGTGGAAACACCATATATTTT. Amino acids: CAQGRCGNTIYF.